Each of the 8 T cell receptor beta chains below was sequenced from the same sample in a study of T-cell memory formation after mild COVID-19. TCRdb processed the 5' RACE reads anew with MiXCR; each CDR3 protein has one entry. The profile covers 210,000 or so distinct CDR3 sequences, with more than 9% appearing a single time and around 3.3% taken by the ten largest. The sample taken for sequencing was PBMCs or a T cell subset sorted from them (not recorded which). The receptors shown here come from a man between 18 and 35 years old who had mild COVID-19 (a few samples of this study predate the infection). Cell type and time point are not known.

This clonotype was counted a few times. The gene calls are TRBV5-1 and TRBJ1-3, with 9 bases aligning to TRBD1. The CDR3 runs 16 residues. Unmatched junction bases numbered 8, after V lost 4 bases and J lost 3 bases. Per the germline V gene, CDR1 is SGHRS and CDR2 is YFSETQ. The CDR3 DNA reads as TGCGCCAGCAGCGCAGAGACAGGGGGTAGTGGAAACACCATATATTTT. This gives the protein CASSAETGGSGNTIYF.

This clonotype was detected a few times. The chain links TRBV12-3 or TRBV12-4 to TRBJ2-7; D unresolved. The CDR3 is 15 residues long. V was shortened by 5 bases and J by 3 bases, with 17 bases between the two germline ends. CDR3 amino acids: CASSPRTFRSYEQYF. DNA of the CDR3: TGTGCCAGCAGTCCTCGGACCTTTAGGAGCTACGAGCAGTACTTC.

This clonotype was counted at least ten times. The chain carries TRBV15 and TRBJ2-2, with 8 bases fitting TRBD2. Germline lookup yields CDR1 LNHNV and CDR2 YYDKDF (reference sequence). Trimming cost V 0 bases and J 6 bases; bases outside gene matches: 3. The CDR3 has 15 amino acids. CDR3 sequence: CATSRDTGGPGELFF. Written as DNA, the CDR3 is TGTGCCACCAGCAGAGATACGGGGGGGCCCGGGGAGCTGTTTTTT.

The chain couples TRBV5-1 to TRBJ1-1; D not certain. The germline V and J ends were trimmed by 5 bases and 0 bases, with 14 bases remaining between them. CDR3 length: 15 residues. Germline assignment: CDR1 SGHRS and CDR2 YFSETQ. Here the CDR3 reads CASSSSPSLNTEAFF. The DNA of the CDR3 is TGCGCCAGCAGTTCTTCCCCCTCCCTGAACACTGAAGCTTTCTTT.

V gene TRBV7-2 combines with J gene TRBJ2-5, with 8 bases identical to TRBD1. CDR3 size: 14 residues. V shed 5 bases, J shed 2 bases, and the junction held 4 bases outside the gene matches. CDR1 and CDR2 from the germline V gene are SGHTA and FQGNSA. CDR3 bases: TGTGCCAGCAGCCCCGGGGACAGGCAAGAGACCCAGTACTTC. Protein product: CASSPGDRQETQYF. Complete variable domain (other parts from reference TRBV7-2 and TRBJ2-5): GAGVSQSPSNKVTEKGKDVELRCDPISGHTALYWYRQSLGQGLEFLIYFQGNSAPDKSGLPSDRFSAERTGGSVSTLTIQRTQQEDSAVYLCASSPGDRQETQYFGPGTRLLVL.

The rearrangement joins TRBV9 to TRBJ1-2, with D perhaps matching TRBD1 (6 bases). Trimming removed 0 bases at V and 4 bases at J, with 13 bases between. The CDR3 is 15 residues long. CDR1 SGDLS and CDR2 YYNGEE come from the germline V gene. CDR3 DNA: TGTGCCAGCAGCGTAGGGACAGCTACAGGCTATGGCTACACCTTC. It is translated as CASSVGTATGYGYTF.

Ten or more counts support this clonotype. The chain is built from TRBV7-2 and TRBJ1-6; D gene unclear. The germline V gene encodes CDR1 SGHTA and CDR2 FQGNSA. CDR3 size: 14 residues. Trimming removed 3 bases from V and 9 bases from J, with 12 bases in between. Written as DNA, the CDR3 is TGTGCCAGCAGCTTTCAAGGGTTCTTTTCACCCCTCCACTTT. This translates into CASSFQGFFSPLHF. The variable domain in full, with the rest retrieved from reference TRBV7-2 and TRBJ1-6, is GAGVSQSPSNKVTEKGKDVELRCDPISGHTALYWYRQSLGQGLEFLIYFQGNSAPDKSGLPSDRFSAERTGGSVSTLTIQRTQQEDSAVYLCASSFQGFFSPLHFGNGTRLTVT.

Many counts were recorded for this clonotype. The chain has TRBV5-1 and TRBJ2-1, with no clear D. V lost 0 bases, J lost 9 bases, and 10 bases lay in between. The CDR3 extends over 13 amino acids. From germline, CDR1 is SGHRS and CDR2 YFSETQ. CDR3 in amino acids: CASSLEARTEQFF. CDR3 coding DNA: TGCGCCAGCAGCTTGGAGGCCAGAACTGAGCAGTTCTTC.